This T cell receptor beta chain was identified in a study of T cells after yellow fever vaccination (dated by TCRdb to about 2019). Regarding the complete study: The SMART-Seq v4 Ultra Low Input RNA kit was used to prepare libraries from fractions with low cell numbers. Bulk PBMC replicates and cell subsets were isolated from blood drawn at multiple timepoints before and after both primary and secondary immunization. Two healthy male donors made up the cohort, one aged 18 to 30 years and the other aged 30 to 40 years. To track T-cell clones before and after primary and booster YFV17D yellow fever vaccination, bulk TCR alpha and beta repertoires were sequenced longitudinally.

Taken from cysteine to phenylalanine, the CDR3 has 16 residues. The read is trimmed to its CDR3 DNA, 48 bases read in frame from base 1. The germline V gene (reference sequence) provides CDR1 DFQATT and CDR2 SNEGSKA. The treatment or condition label corresponds to: live attenuated yellow fever vaccine strain. PBMCs were isolated from peripheral blood using a standard Ficoll-Paque protocol. Dynabeads CD4 and CD8 positive selection kits were used to isolate CD4 and CD8 T-cell fractions. TriZol was used to extract RNA from bulk PBMCs, CD4 and CD8 fractions, and dextramer-positive and dextramer-negative fractions. This clonotype was recorded a few times. Its antigen has not been determined. With a much larger clone just one base away, this may be a read error. TCR cDNA was synthesized by 5'RACE template switching, which introduced a universal primer site and unique molecular identifiers. cDNA synthesis was primed from both the TCR alpha and TCR beta constant segments. Two PCR steps were used to amplify libraries, with sample barcodes and sequencing adapters being added in the second step. Sequencing of libraries was performed on Illumina HiSeq 2500 (2x100 bp) or NovaSeq (2x150 bp). As for the authors' bioinformatics: MIGEC handled demultiplexing of reads and collapsing into UMI consensus sequences, while MiXCR performed V(D)J alignment. Using edgeR on replicate PBMC samples, clonotypes were called vaccine-responding if FDR was below 0.01 and the log2 fold change was above 5 up to day 15. Each bulk clonotype was labeled CD4 or CD8 based on which sequenced repertoire, CD4 or CD8, contained the clonotype at higher abundance. TCRdb reran the public reads through fastp at Q25 and MiXCR, keeping productive beta chains. A single entry per CDR3 protein holds the most common genes and DNA from its merged rows. For this entry, the V and J calls and clone size follow TCRdb and not the study's own pipeline. Here the sample has about 210,000 distinct CDR3 sequences; approximately 6.8% occur a single time. Together, the top ten hold 0.8% to 1.2% of the sample.

Overall results and qualifications from the work: Only a couple of donors were included in the study, so the extent to which the findings can be generalized is limited. After the booster, most clones that had expanded after primary vaccination were detected again (around 97% of CD4 and around nine tenths of CD8), suggesting broad maintenance of memory. A small share of clonotypes occurred in both CD4 and CD8 compartments, likely arising from convergent recombination. Compared with the primary T-cell response, the secondary T-cell response was weaker but faster, peaking on day 5 rather than day 15. Computational filtering was required because FACS-sorted repertoires could contain abundant contaminating clonotypes from the bulk population.

In this chain, TRBV20-1 is recombined with TRBJ2-5, and 11 junction bases match TRBD2. This receptor was obtained from a young man who received the YFV17D yellow fever vaccine. Sequenced here: CD4+ T cells sorted from PBMCs, sampled on the day of the yellow fever booster vaccination. At the DNA level, the sequence is TGCTGTGCTAGACCTACTAGCGGGAGAAGTCAAGAGACCCAGTACTTC. The resulting protein is CCARPTSGRSQETQYF.